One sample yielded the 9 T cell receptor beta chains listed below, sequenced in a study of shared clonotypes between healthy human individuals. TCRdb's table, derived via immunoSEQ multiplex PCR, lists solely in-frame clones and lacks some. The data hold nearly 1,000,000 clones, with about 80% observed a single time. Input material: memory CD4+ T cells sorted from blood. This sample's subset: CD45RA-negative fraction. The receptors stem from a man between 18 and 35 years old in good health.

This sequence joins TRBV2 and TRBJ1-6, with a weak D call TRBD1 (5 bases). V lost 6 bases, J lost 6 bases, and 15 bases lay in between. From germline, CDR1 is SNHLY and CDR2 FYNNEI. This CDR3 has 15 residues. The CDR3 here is CASRLGTGANSPLHF. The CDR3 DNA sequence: TGTGCCAGCAGGCTCGGGACTGGCGCTAATTCACCCCTCCACTTT.

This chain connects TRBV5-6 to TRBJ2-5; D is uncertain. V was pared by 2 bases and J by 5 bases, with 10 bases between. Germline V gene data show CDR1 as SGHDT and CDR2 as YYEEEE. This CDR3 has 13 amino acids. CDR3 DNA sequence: TGTGCCAGCAGCTTCCTTTCGGGCGAGACCCAGTACTTC. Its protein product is CASSFLSGETQYF.

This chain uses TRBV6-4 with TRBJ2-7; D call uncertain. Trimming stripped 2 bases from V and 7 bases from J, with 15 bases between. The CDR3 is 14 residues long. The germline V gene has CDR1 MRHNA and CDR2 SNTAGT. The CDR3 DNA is TGTGCCAGCAGTGACCCCCCTTCTACCCGAGAGCAGTACTTC. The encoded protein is CASSDPPSTREQYF.

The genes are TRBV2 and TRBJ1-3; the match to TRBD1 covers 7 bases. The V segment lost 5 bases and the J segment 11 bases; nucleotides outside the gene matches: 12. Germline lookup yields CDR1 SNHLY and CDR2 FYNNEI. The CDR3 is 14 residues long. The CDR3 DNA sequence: TGTGCCAGCAGTCCGACAGGGATTAAAAATCCCATATATTTT. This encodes CASSPTGIKNPIYF.

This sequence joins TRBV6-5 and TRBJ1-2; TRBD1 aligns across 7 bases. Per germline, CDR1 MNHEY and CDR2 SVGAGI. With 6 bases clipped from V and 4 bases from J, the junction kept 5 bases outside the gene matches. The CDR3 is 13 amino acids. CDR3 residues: CASSRQGAYGYTF. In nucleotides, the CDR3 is TGTGCCAGCAGCCGACAGGGAGCCTATGGCTACACCTTC.

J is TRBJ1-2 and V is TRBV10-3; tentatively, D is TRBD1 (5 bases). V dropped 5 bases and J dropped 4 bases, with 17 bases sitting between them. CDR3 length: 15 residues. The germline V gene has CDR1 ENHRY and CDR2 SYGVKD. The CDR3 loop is CAISTYSDSSYGYTF. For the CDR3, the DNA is TGTGCCATCAGTACCTACTCAGACAGTTCCTATGGCTACACCTTC.

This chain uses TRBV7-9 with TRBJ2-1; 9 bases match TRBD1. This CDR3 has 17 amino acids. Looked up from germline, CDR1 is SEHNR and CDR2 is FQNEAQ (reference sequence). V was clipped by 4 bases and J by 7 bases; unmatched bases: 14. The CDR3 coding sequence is TGTGCCAGCAGCTCGGAGACCGGGACAGGGATCCGGAATGAGCAGTTCTTC. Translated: CASSSETGTGIRNEQFF.

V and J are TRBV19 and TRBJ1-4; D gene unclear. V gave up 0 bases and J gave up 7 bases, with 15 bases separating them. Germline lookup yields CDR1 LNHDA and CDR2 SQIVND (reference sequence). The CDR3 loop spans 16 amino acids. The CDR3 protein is CASSIDQPVRTEKLFF. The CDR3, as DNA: TGTGCCAGTAGTATAGATCAACCTGTCCGAACTGAAAAACTGTTTTTT.

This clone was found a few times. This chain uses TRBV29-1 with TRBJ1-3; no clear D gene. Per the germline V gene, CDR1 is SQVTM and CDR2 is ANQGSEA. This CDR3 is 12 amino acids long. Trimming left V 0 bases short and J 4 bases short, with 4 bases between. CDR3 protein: CSVEEMGNTIYF. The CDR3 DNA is TGCAGCGTTGAAGAGATGGGAAACACCATATATTTT.